Included here is one T cell receptor (beta chain) sequence, with context. Its antigen is not identified. The sample comes from a study of OX40 agonist ivuxolimab in advanced cancers. On the study more broadly: Checkpoint inhibitors had been given previously to roughly 40% of patients. Study findings and constraints: Normalized T-cell clonal expansion was also low in a subset of nonresponders. At doses 0.1 to 3.0 mg/kg, CD4+ and CD8+ clones expanded.

The method was immunoSEQ multiplex PCR; TCRdb's version includes in-frame clones alone and lacks a portion of them. Of 79,000 or so clones in the sample, about 90% were seen once. The TCR sequence derives from an adult with an advanced solid tumor such as melanoma, head and neck, liver or kidney cancer. Source: CD4+ or CD8+ T cells sorted from blood, taken in a trial of the OX40 agonist ivuxolimab.

CDR3 protein: CASTLRTGPSSGANVLTF. DNA for the CDR3: TGTGCCAGTACCCTCCGGACGGGACCAAGCTCTGGGGCCAACGTCCTGACTTTC. This chain links TRBV19 with TRBJ2-6, with D tentatively TRBD1 or TRBD2 (5 bases each). Per the germline V gene, CDR1 is LNHDA and CDR2 is SQIVND (reference sequence). Trimming took 7 bases from V and 0 from J, leaving 19 bases between them. The CDR3 covers 18 residues.